The 30 T cell receptor beta chains in this list originate from one sample, sequenced in a study of shared clonotypes between healthy human individuals. The table came from immunoSEQ multiplex PCR; TCRdb's copy has only in-frame clones and leaves some out. Of around 560,000 clones in the sample, 95% were seen once. Naive CD8 cells lacked CD45RO and underwent positive selection for CCR7, leaving out terminally differentiated effector memory CD45RA+ cells. The specimen was naive CD8+ T cells sorted from blood. The receptors stem from a woman in her 30s in good health.

CDR3 residues: CASSRGSGTGELFF. The CDR3 DNA reads as TGTGCCAGTAGTCGGGGGTCGGGCACCGGGGAGCTGTTTTTT. The gene calls are TRBV19 and TRBJ2-2; TRBD2 might be the D (6 bases). Trimming removed 5 bases from V and 4 bases from J, with 11 bases in between. Germline-derived CDR1 and CDR2 are LNHDA and SQIVND (reference sequence). The CDR3 length is 14 residues.

This clone was seen just once. The chain is built from TRBV7-7 and TRBJ2-5, with D possibly called TRBD1 or TRBD2 (5 bases each). With 7 bases removed from V and 5 bases from J, the gap between germline ends came to 20 bases. The CDR3 loop spans 15 amino acids. The germline gives CDR1 SSHAT, CDR2 FNYEAQ (reference sequence). For the CDR3, the DNA is TGTGCCAGCACCCCCCGGGACGATCCAAGGGAGACCCAGTACTTC. Translation: CASTPRDDPRETQYF. Looking up the rest from reference TRBV7-7 and TRBJ2-5 gives the full variable domain: GAGVSQSPRYKVTKRGQDVTLRCDPISSHATLYWYQQALGQGPEFLTYFNYEAQPDKSGLPSDRFSAERPEGSISTLTIQRTEQRDSAMYRCASTPRDDPRETQYFGPGTRLLVL.

This clone was observed a single time. This rearrangement joins TRBV7-6 to TRBJ1-1; 11 positions match TRBD1. CDR1 and CDR2 from the germline V gene are SGHVS and FNYEAQ. The CDR3 has 15 residues. V lost 0 bases, J lost 5 bases, and 2 bases stayed unmatched. The CDR3 is CASSLAGTGGTEAFF. In nucleotides, the CDR3 is TGTGCCAGCAGCTTAGCGGGGACAGGGGGGACTGAAGCTTTCTTT.

The CDR3 here is CATSRDRGLYEQYF. CDR3 bases: TGTGCCACCAGCAGAGACAGGGGGTTGTACGAGCAGTACTTC. This sequence joins TRBV15 and TRBJ2-7; 7 nucleotides match TRBD1. The junction had 3 bases not matched to a gene; V was cut back by 0 bases and J by 4 bases. The CDR3 has 14 residues. Germline V gene data show CDR1 as LNHNV and CDR2 as YYDKDF (reference sequence).

This chain joins TRBV6-5 and TRBJ2-7, with no clear D. Looked up from germline, CDR1 is MNHEY and CDR2 is SVGAGI. With 2 bases removed from V and 2 bases from J, the gap between germline ends came to 4 bases. This CDR3 has 12 residues. The CDR3 region is CASSYLTYEQYF. CDR3 sequence (DNA): TGTGCCAGCAGTTACCTGACCTACGAGCAGTACTTC.

J is TRBJ2-3 and V is TRBV28; 13 bases fit TRBD2. V trimming: 5 bases; J trimming: 7 bases; junction bases outside the gene matches: 3. Looked up from germline, CDR1 is MDHEN and CDR2 is SYDVKM. The CDR3 loop spans 14 amino acids. The CDR3 sequence: CASSRTSGRNTQYF. CDR3 sequence (DNA): TGTGCCAGCAGTCGGACTAGCGGGAGAAATACGCAGTATTTT.

The chain couples TRBV27 to TRBJ1-1; D not resolved. CDR1 is MNHEY and CDR2 is SMNVEV in the germline V gene (reference sequence). V lost 2 bases and J lost 0, with 16 bases in between. The CDR3 covers 17 residues. This CDR3 is CASSLVGSGYMNTEAFF. The DNA for the CDR3 is TGTGCCAGCAGTTTAGTTGGGAGCGGCTACATGAACACTGAAGCTTTCTTT.

The V and J genes are TRBV11-2 and TRBJ1-5; tentative D call: TRBD1 (5 bases). This CDR3 region has 15 residues. Germline assignment: CDR1 SGHAT and CDR2 FQNNGV. V gave up 4 bases and J gave up 1 base, with 11 bases separating them. The CDR3 reads CASSSSGDSNQPQHF. The CDR3 DNA reads as TGTGCCAGCAGCTCCAGCGGGGACAGCAATCAGCCCCAGCATTTT.

The chain joins TRBV7-9 to TRBJ2-3; tentatively, D is TRBD2 (5 bases). This CDR3 has 12 residues. Germline CDR1 is SEHNR and CDR2 is FQNEAQ (reference sequence). The V and J ends lost 7 bases and 5 bases respectively, with 10 bases between them. CDR3 amino acids: CASIRGIDTQYF. Written as DNA, the CDR3 is TGTGCCAGCATAAGAGGGATAGATACGCAGTATTTT.

J is TRBJ2-5 and V is TRBV28; 7 bases line up with TRBD2. Germline CDR1 is MDHEN and CDR2 is SYDVKM. With 6 bases clipped from V and 2 bases from J, the junction kept 12 bases outside the gene matches. The CDR3 covers 16 residues. The CDR3 here is CASRAYSGPEQETQYF. CDR3 DNA sequence: TGTGCCAGCAGAGCCTATAGCGGGCCAGAACAAGAGACCCAGTACTTC.

The chain combines TRBV27 with TRBJ1-4; a weak D match, TRBD1 (6 bases). Trimming removed 0 bases from V and 7 bases from J, with 12 bases in between. The CDR3 extends over 15 amino acids. Germline CDR1 is MNHEY and CDR2 is SMNVEV (reference sequence). The CDR3 sequence is CASSLSGGRGEKLFF. The DNA for the CDR3 is TGTGCCAGCAGTTTATCAGGGGGGCGTGGTGAAAAACTGTTTTTT. Supplemented by reference TRBV27 and TRBJ1-4, the full variable domain reads EAQVTQNPRYLITVTGKKLTVTCSQNMNHEYMSWYRQDPGLGLRQIYYSMNVEVTDKGDVPEGYKVSRKEKRNFPLILESPSPNQTSLYFCASSLSGGRGEKLFFGSGTQLSVL.

This chain joins TRBV28 and TRBJ2-2, with D uncertain. There are 13 residues in the CDR3. The germline gives CDR1 MDHEN, CDR2 SYDVKM. Trimming removed 3 bases at V and 5 bases at J, with 7 bases between. The CDR3, as DNA: TGTGCCAGCAGTTTCGCCCGTACCGGGGAGCTGTTTTTT. Its translation is CASSFARTGELFF.

This clone was counted only a few times. The chain carries TRBV6-5 and TRBJ1-2; possibly TRBD1 for D (5 bases). The germline V and J ends were trimmed by 7 bases and 8 bases, with 17 bases remaining between them. This CDR3 spans 13 amino acids. Germline loops: CDR1 MNHEY, CDR2 SVGAGI. CDR3 in amino acids: CASNEGTPWGYTF. CDR3 in DNA: TGTGCCAGCAACGAGGGGACGCCGTGGGGCTACACCTTC.

The chain has TRBV28 and TRBJ1-5; 10 bases are shared with TRBD1. The junction had 19 bases not matched to a gene; V was cut back by 6 bases and J by 2 bases. The germline gives CDR1 MDHEN, CDR2 SYDVKM. The CDR3 is 20 residues long. The CDR3 DNA reads TGTGCCAGCAGGATTTCCAGACTTGGGACAGGGGTGGAGGGCAATCAGCCCCAGCATTTT. This codes for CASRISRLGTGVEGNQPQHF.

This rearrangement joins TRBV4-1 to TRBJ2-7; TRBD2 matches at 13 bases. In germline, CDR1 is MGHRA, CDR2 YSYEKL. CDR3 length: 19 amino acids. The V and J ends lost 3 bases and 1 base, in that order; junction bases with no gene match: 12. CDR3 DNA sequence: TGCGCCAGCAGCCAGGAGACTAGCGGGAGGAGGCTTCTGTCCTACGAGCAGTACTTC. It is translated as CASSQETSGRRLLSYEQYF.

The rearrangement links TRBV4-1 to TRBJ1-5; 7 bases agree with TRBD1. V was pared by 1 base and J by 6 bases, with 3 bases of the junction left unmatched. The germline V gene has CDR1 MGHRA and CDR2 YSYEKL. CDR3 length: 14 amino acids. The CDR3 nucleotides read TGCGCCAGCAGCCAAGGACAGGGAACTCAGCCCCAGCATTTT. This gives the protein CASSQGQGTQPQHF.

This clone was counted a single time. This chain links TRBV7-2 with TRBJ2-7; TRBD2 matches at 9 bases. This CDR3 has 16 amino acids. With 5 bases clipped from V and 5 bases from J, the junction kept 13 bases outside the gene matches. Germline V gene lookup returns CDR1 SGHTA and CDR2 FQGNSA. The CDR3 loop is CASSLESTSGGHEQYF. The CDR3 nucleotides read TGTGCCAGCAGCCTGGAATCGACTAGCGGAGGCCACGAGCAGTACTTC.

The gene calls are TRBV4-1 and TRBJ2-5; D ambiguous. The DNA end lines up better with TRBJ2-7; the J call may be wrong. The CDR3 covers 15 residues. Looked up from germline, CDR1 is MGHRA and CDR2 is YSYEKL. Here the CDR3 DNA reads TGCGCCAGCAGCCATCGCAACGGGTACTCCTACGAGCAGTACTTC. Translated: CASSHRNGYSYEQYF.

This rearrangement joins TRBV20-1 to TRBJ2-4, with no clear D. Germline V gene lookup returns CDR1 DFQATT and CDR2 SNEGSKA (reference sequence). This CDR3 is built from 11 residues. Trimming stripped 0 bases from V and 9 bases from J, with 6 bases between. The CDR3 coding sequence is TGCAGTGCTAGAGATCTAGTCATTCAGTACTTC. Encoded protein: CSARDLVIQYF.

The V and J genes are TRBV5-1 and TRBJ2-5, with a tentative D call TRBD2 (5 bases). Trimming pared 0 bases from V and 3 bases from J, leaving 9 bases between. Per germline, CDR1 SGHRS and CDR2 YFSETQ. CDR3 size: 14 residues. The CDR3 here is CASSLGYGEETQYF. The CDR3 nucleotides are TGCGCCAGCAGCTTGGGTTACGGGGAAGAGACCCAGTACTTC.

The rearrangement links TRBV2 to TRBJ2-7, with TRBD2 matching 7 bases. Trimming removed 2 bases from V and 3 bases from J; junction bases left unmatched: 4. The germline V gene has CDR1 SNHLY and CDR2 FYNNEI. The CDR3 has 14 residues. The CDR3 protein is CASSELAASYEQYF. In nucleotides, the CDR3 is TGTGCCAGCAGTGAACTAGCGGCAAGCTACGAGCAGTACTTC.

The rearrangement uses TRBV5-1 and TRBJ1-1, with D possibly matching TRBD1 (5 bases). Trimming stripped 4 bases from V and 7 bases from J, with 14 bases between. From germline, CDR1 is SGHRS and CDR2 YFSETQ. The CDR3 covers 13 residues. The CDR3, as DNA: TGCGCCAGCAGCCCATGGGACGGTCTTGAAGCTTTCTTT. This translates into CASSPWDGLEAFF.

With regard to this clone: The same CDR3 can be traced to other DNA sequences in this sample. In DNA, the CDR3 is TGTGCCAGCAGTTATGCGCGGAACACTGAAGCTTTCTTT. It codes for CASSYARNTEAFF. V usage is TRBV6-5 and J usage is TRBJ1-1; D uncertain. The CDR3 covers 13 residues. V was shortened by 3 bases and J by 1 base, with 6 bases between the two germline ends. The germline gives CDR1 MNHEY, CDR2 SVGAGI.

To note about this clone: This same CDR3 is encoded by further DNA sequences in the sample. The V and J genes are TRBV4-1 and TRBJ2-7; D is uncertain. Trimming cost V 1 base and J 0 bases, with 7 bases left between them. CDR1 and CDR2 (germline): MGHRA, YSYEKL. The CDR3 length is 14 residues. Written as DNA, the CDR3 is TGCGCCAGCAGCCAAGGGGCGAGCTCCTACGAGCAGTACTTC. This sequence encodes CASSQGASSYEQYF.

This chain joins TRBV28 and TRBJ1-1; 7 nucleotides match TRBD1. V lost 2 bases and J lost 3; bases outside the gene matches: 6. From germline, CDR1 is MDHEN and CDR2 SYDVKM. This CDR3 is 15 amino acids long. The CDR3 here is CASSLDREGDTEAFF. The CDR3 DNA is TGTGCCAGCAGTTTAGACAGGGAGGGGGACACTGAAGCTTTCTTT.

The chain is built from TRBV7-6 and TRBJ2-1; unclear D gene. CDR3 length: 13 amino acids. CDR1 is SGHVS and CDR2 is FNYEAQ in the germline V gene. V was shortened by 0 bases and J by 8 bases, with 8 bases between the two germline ends. The CDR3 protein is CASSLAGPDEQFF. The DNA of the CDR3 is TGTGCCAGCAGCTTAGCTGGGCCGGATGAGCAGTTCTTC.

J is TRBJ1-4 and V is TRBV7-9; D might be TRBD1 (6 bases). Trimming pared 1 base from V and 6 bases from J, leaving 18 bases between. The V gene's germline CDR1 is SEHNR and CDR2 FQNEAQ (reference sequence). The length of the CDR3 is 17 residues. This CDR3 reads CASSLGAGGYRDEKLFF. Here the CDR3 DNA reads TGTGCCAGCAGCTTAGGGGCCGGCGGGTACAGGGATGAAAAACTGTTTTTT. The complete variable domain, with remaining parts taken from reference TRBV7-9 and TRBJ1-4, reads DTGVSQNPRHKITKRGQNVTFRCDPISEHNRLYWYRQTLGQGPEFLTYFQNEAQLEKSRLLSDRFSAERPKGSFSTLEIQRTEQGDSAMYLCASSLGAGGYRDEKLFFGSGTQLSVL.

The rearrangement uses TRBV28 and TRBJ1-1; 7 bases are a match to TRBD1. V was clipped by 3 bases and J by 4 bases; unmatched bases: 2. Looked up from germline, CDR1 is MDHEN and CDR2 is SYDVKM. This CDR3 is built from 13 residues. The CDR3: CASSFAGGTEAFF. Here the CDR3 DNA reads TGTGCCAGCAGTTTTGCAGGGGGCACTGAAGCTTTCTTT.

V gene TRBV27 combines with J gene TRBJ1-2; D gene unclear. The CDR3 covers 13 residues. V was trimmed by 5 bases and J by 7 bases, leaving 14 bases between them. CDR1 and CDR2 from the germline V gene are MNHEY and SMNVEV (reference sequence). The CDR3 protein is CASSREDRLGYTF. CDR3 bases: TGTGCCAGCAGTAGGGAGGACCGGCTTGGCTACACCTTC.

The DNA of the CDR3 is TGTGCCAGCAGCCCCAAGACTAGCGGGAGATCCGGGGAGCTGTTTTTT. Amino acid sequence: CASSPKTSGRSGELFF. The chain links TRBV5-4 to TRBJ2-2; TRBD2 matches at 12 bases. This CDR3 spans 16 amino acids. V trimming: 4 bases; J trimming: 6 bases; junction bases outside the gene matches: 7. The V gene's germline CDR1 is SGHNT and CDR2 YYREEE (reference sequence). The full variable domain, with the rest looked up from reference TRBV5-4 and TRBJ2-2, is ETGVTQSPTHLIKTRGQQVTLRCSSQSGHNTVSWYQQALGQGPQFIFQYYREEENGRGNFPPRFSGLQFPNYSSELNVNALELDDSALYLCASSPKTSGRSGELFFGEGSRLTVL.